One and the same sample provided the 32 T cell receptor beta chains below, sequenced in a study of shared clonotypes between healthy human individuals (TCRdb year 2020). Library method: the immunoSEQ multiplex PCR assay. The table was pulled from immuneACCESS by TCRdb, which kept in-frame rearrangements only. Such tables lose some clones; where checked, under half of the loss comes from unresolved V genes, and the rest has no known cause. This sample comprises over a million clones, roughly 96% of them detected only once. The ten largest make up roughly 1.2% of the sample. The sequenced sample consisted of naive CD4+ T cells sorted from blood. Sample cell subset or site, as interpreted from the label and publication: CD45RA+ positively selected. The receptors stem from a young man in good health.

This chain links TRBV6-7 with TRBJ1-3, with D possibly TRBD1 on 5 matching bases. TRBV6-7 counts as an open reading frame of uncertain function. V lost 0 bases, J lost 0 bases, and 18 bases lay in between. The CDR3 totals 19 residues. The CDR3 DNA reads TGTGCCAGCAGTTACTCGATGAGTATAGGGGTATACTCTGGAAACACCATATATTTT. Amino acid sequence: CASSYSMSIGVYSGNTIYF.

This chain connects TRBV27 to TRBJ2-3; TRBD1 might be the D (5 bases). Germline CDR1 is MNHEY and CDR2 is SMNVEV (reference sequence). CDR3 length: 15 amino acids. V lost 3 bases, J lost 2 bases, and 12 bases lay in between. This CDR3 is CASSLYRPPTDTQYF. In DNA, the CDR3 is TGTGCCAGCAGTTTGTACAGGCCACCCACAGATACGCAGTATTTT.

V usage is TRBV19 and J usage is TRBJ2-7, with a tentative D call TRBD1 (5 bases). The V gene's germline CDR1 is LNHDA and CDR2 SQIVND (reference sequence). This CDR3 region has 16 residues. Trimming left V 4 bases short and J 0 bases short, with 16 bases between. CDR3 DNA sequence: TGTGCCAGTAGTAAAACCAGGGTTAAGAGCTCCTACGAGCAGTACTTC. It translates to CASSKTRVKSSYEQYF.

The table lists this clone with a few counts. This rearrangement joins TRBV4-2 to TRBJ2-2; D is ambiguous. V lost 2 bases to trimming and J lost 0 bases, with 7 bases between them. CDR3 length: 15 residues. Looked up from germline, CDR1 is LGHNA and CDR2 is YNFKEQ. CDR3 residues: CASSQRLSNTGELFF. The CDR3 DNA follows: TGTGCCAGCAGCCAACGTCTGTCGAACACCGGGGAGCTGTTTTTT.

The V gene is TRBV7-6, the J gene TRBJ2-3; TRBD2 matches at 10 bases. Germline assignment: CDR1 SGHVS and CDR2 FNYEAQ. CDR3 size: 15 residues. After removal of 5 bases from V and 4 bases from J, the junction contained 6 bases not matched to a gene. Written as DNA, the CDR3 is TGTGCCAGCAGCCCTAGCGGGAGTAGCGCAGATACGCAGTATTTT. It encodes CASSPSGSSADTQYF.

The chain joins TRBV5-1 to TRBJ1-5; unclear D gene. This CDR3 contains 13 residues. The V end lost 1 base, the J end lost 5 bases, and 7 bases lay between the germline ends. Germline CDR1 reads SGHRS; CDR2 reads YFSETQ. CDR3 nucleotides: TGCGCCAGCAGCTTGATGCCGGATCAGCCCCAGCATTTT. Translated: CASSLMPDQPQHF.

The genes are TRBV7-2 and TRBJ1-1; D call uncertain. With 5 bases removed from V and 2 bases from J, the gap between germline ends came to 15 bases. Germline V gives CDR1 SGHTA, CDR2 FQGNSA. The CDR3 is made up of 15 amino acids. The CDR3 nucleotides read TGTGCCAGCAGCCTCCGACCTTGGGGTAACACTGAAGCTTTCTTT. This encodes CASSLRPWGNTEAFF.

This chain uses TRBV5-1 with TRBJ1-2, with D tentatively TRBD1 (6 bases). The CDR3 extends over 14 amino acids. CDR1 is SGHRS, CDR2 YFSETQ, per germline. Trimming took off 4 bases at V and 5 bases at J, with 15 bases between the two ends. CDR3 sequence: CASSPRGEPYGYTF. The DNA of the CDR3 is TGCGCCAGCAGCCCCAGGGGAGAGCCTTATGGCTACACCTTC. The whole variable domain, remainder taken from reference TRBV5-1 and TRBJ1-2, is KAGVTQTPRYLIKTRGQQVTLSCSPISGHRSVSWYQQTPGQGLQFLFEYFSETQRNKGNFPGRFSGRQFSNSRSEMNVSTLELGDSALYLCASSPRGEPYGYTFGSGTRLTVV.

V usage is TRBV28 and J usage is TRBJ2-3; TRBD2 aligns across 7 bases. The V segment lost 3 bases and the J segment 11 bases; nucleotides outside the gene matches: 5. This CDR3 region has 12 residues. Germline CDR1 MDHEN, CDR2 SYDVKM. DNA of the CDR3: TGTGCCAGCAGTTTTGCGGGAGCCGGGCAGTATTTT. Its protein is CASSFAGAGQYF. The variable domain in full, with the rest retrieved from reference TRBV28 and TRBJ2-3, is DVKVTQSSRYLVKRTGEKVFLECVQDMDHENMFWYRQDPGLGLRLIYFSYDVKMKEKGDIPEGYSVSREKKERFSLILESASTNQTSMYLCASSFAGAGQYFGPGTRLTVL.

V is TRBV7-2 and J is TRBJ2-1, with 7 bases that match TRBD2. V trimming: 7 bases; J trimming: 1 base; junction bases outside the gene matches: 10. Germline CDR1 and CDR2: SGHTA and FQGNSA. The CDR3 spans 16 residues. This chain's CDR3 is CASTVVGGSSYNEQFF. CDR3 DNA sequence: TGTGCCAGCACCGTAGTCGGCGGGAGTTCCTACAATGAGCAGTTCTTC.

The CDR3 region is CASSSSDRTGVGYTF. In DNA form, the CDR3 reads TGTGCCAGCAGTTCCTCGGACCGGACAGGGGTAGGCTACACCTTC. V usage is TRBV6-6 and J usage is TRBJ1-2; 9 bases fit TRBD1. CDR1 is MNHNY, CDR2 SVGAGI, per germline (reference sequence). The CDR3 loop spans 15 amino acids. With V trimmed by 4 bases and J by 8 bases, 11 bases remained unmatched.

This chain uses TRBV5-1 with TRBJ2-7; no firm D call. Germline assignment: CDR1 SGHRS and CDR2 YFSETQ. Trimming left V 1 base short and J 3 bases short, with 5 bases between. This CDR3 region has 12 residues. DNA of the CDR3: TGCGCCAGCAGCTTGAATAACTACGAGCAGTACTTC. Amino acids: CASSLNNYEQYF.

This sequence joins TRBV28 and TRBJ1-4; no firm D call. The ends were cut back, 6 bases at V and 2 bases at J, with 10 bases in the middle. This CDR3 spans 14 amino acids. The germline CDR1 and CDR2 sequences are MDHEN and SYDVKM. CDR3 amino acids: CASRPGRTNEKLFF. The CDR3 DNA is TGTGCCAGCAGACCTGGGAGGACTAATGAAAAACTGTTTTTT.

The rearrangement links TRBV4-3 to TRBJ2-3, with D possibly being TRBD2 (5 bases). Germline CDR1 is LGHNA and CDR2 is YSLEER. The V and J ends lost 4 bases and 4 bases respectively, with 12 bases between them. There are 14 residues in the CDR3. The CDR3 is CASSPRARADTQYF. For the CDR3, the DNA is TGCGCCAGCAGCCCGAGGGCCCGCGCAGATACGCAGTATTTT.

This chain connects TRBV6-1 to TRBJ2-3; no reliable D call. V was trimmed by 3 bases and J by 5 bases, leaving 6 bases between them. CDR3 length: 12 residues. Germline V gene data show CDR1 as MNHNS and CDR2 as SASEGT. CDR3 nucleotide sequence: TGTGCCAGCAGTGAGGGTGGAGATACGCAGTATTTT. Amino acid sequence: CASSEGGDTQYF.

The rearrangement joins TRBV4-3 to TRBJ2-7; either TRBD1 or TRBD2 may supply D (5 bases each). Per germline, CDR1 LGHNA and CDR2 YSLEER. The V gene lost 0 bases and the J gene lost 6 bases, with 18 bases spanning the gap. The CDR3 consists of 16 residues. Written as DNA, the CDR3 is TGCGCCAGCAGCCAAGAGCTTCTTAGGGACCCCGTCGAGCAGTACTTC. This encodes CASSQELLRDPVEQYF.

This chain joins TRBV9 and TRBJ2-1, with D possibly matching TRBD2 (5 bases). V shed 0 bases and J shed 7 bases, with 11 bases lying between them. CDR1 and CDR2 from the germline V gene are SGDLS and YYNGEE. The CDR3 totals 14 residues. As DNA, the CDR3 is TGTGCCAGCAGCGTAGCGGGAACTAGAAATGAGCAGTTCTTC. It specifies CASSVAGTRNEQFF. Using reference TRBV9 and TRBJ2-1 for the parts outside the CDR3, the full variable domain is DSGVTQTPKHLITATGQRVTLRCSPRSGDLSVYWYQQSLDQGLQFLIQYYNGEERAKGNILERFSAQQFPDLHSELNLSSLELGDSALYFCASSVAGTRNEQFFGPGTRLTVL.

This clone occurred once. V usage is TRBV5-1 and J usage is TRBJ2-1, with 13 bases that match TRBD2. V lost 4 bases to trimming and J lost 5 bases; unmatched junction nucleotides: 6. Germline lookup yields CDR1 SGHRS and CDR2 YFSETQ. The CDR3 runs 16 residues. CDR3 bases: TGCGCCAGCAGCACAGGGACTAGCGGGACCAACAATGAGCAGTTCTTC. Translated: CASSTGTSGTNNEQFF.

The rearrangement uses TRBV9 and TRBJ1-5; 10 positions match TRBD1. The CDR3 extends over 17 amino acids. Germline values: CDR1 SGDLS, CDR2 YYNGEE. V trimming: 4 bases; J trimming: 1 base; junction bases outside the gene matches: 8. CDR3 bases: TGTGCCAGCAGCAGGGGAGGGGACAGGGGAAGCAATCAGCCCCAGCATTTT. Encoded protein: CASSRGGDRGSNQPQHF.

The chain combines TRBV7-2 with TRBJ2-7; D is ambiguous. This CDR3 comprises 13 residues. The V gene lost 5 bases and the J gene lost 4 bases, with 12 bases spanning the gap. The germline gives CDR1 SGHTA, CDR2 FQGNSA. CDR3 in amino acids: CASSSRLVYEQYF. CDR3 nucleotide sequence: TGTGCCAGCAGCAGCAGACTGGTTTACGAGCAGTACTTC.

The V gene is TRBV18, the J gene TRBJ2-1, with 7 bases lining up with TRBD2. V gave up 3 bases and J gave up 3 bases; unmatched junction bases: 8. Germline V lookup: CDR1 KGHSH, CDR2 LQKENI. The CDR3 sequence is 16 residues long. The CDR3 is CASSPIPSGRYNEQFF. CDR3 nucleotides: TGTGCCAGCTCACCGATTCCTAGCGGACGCTACAATGAGCAGTTCTTC.

This CDR3 reads CASSIDRGETQYF. The CDR3 DNA reads TGCGCCAGCAGCATCGACAGGGGGGAGACCCAGTACTTC. The chain is built from TRBV5-1 and TRBJ2-5; 9 positions match TRBD1. Germline lookup yields CDR1 SGHRS and CDR2 YFSETQ. Losses at the gene ends were 4 bases for V and 5 bases for J; bases not matched to a gene: 3. This CDR3 has 13 amino acids. Together with reference TRBV5-1 and TRBJ2-5, the CDR3 gives the full variable domain: KAGVTQTPRYLIKTRGQQVTLSCSPISGHRSVSWYQQTPGQGLQFLFEYFSETQRNKGNFPGRFSGRQFSNSRSEMNVSTLELGDSALYLCASSIDRGETQYFGPGTRLLVL.

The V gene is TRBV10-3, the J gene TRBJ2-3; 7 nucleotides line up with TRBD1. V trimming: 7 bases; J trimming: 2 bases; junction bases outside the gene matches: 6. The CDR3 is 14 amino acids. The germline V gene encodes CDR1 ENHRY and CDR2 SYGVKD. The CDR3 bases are TGTGCCATCACGGTAGGGGGCCCCACAGATACGCAGTATTTT. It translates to CAITVGGPTDTQYF.

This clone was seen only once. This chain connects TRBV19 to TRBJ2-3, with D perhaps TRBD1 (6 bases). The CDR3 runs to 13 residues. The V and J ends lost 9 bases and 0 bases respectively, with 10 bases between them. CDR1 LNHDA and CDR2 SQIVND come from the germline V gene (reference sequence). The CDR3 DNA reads TGTGCCAGCAACACAGGGAGCACAGATACGCAGTATTTT. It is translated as CASNTGSTDTQYF.

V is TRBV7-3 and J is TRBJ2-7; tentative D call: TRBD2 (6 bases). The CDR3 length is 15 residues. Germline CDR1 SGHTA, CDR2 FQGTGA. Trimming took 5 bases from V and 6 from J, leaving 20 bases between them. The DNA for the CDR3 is TGTGCCAGCAGCCCTAATGACGGGGGTTTGTTCGAGCAGTACTTC. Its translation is CASSPNDGGLFEQYF.

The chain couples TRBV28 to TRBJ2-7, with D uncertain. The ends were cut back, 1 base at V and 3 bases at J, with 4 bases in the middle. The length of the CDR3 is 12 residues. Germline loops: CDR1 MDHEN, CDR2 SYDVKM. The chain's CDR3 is CASSLFRYEQYF. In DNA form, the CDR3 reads TGTGCCAGCAGTTTATTTCGCTACGAGCAGTACTTC.

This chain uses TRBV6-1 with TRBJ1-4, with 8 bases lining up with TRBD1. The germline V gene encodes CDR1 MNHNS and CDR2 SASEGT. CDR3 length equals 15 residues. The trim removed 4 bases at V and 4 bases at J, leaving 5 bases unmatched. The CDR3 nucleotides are TGTGCCAGCAGTGCACAGGGGGGGGTTAATGAAAAACTGTTTTTT. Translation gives CASSAQGGVNEKLFF.

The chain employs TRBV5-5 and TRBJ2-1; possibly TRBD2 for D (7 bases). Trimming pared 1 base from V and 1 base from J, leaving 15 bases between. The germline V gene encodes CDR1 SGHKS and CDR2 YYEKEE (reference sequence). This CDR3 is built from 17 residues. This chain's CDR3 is CASSLSPGEGSYNEQFF. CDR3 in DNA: TGTGCCAGCAGCTTGTCCCCAGGGGAGGGTTCCTACAATGAGCAGTTCTTC.

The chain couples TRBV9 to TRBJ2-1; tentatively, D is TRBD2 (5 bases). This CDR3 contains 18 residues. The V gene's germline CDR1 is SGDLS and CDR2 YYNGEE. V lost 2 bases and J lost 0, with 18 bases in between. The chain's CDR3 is CASSVLPGTTFSYNEQFF. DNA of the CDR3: TGTGCCAGCAGCGTCCTTCCGGGAACTACCTTCTCCTACAATGAGCAGTTCTTC.

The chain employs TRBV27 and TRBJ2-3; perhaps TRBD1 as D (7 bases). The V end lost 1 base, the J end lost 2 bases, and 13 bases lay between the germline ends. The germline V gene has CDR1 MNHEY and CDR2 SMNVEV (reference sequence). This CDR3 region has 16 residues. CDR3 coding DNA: TGTGCCAGCAGTTTATTGACAGGGAGGCACACAGATACGCAGTATTTT. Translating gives CASSLLTGRHTDTQYF.

Here the CDR3 DNA reads TGTGCCAGCAGCTTAGAAGGGGTCGGCACCGGGGAGCTGTTTTTT. Its protein is CASSLEGVGTGELFF. J is TRBJ2-2 and V is TRBV7-9; TRBD1 might be the D (5 bases). Germline V gene lookup returns CDR1 SEHNR and CDR2 FQNEAQ (reference sequence). Deletions cut 1 base from V and 4 bases from J, with 10 bases between. The CDR3 contains 15 residues. The complete variable domain, with remaining parts taken from reference TRBV7-9 and TRBJ2-2, reads DTGVSQNPRHKITKRGQNVTFRCDPISEHNRLYWYRQTLGQGPEFLTYFQNEAQLEKSRLLSDRFSAERPKGSFSTLEIQRTEQGDSAMYLCASSLEGVGTGELFFGEGSRLTVL.

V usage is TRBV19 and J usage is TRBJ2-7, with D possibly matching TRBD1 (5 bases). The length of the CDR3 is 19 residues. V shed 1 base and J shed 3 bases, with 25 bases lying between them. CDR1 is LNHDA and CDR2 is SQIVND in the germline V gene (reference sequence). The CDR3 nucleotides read TGTGCCAGTAGTATAGTTTACCCAGGGCCAGGAGCGAGAAACTACGAGCAGTACTTC. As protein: CASSIVYPGPGARNYEQYF.